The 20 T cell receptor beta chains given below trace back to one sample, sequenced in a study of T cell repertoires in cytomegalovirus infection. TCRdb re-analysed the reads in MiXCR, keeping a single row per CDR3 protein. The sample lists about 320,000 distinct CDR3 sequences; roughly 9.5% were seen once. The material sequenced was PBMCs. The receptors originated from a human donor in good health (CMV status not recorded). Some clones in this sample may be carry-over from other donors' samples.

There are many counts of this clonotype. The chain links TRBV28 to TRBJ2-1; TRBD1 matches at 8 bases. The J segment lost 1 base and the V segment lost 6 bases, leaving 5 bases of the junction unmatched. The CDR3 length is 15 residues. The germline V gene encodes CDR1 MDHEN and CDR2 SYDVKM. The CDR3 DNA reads TGTGCCAGCAGACGGAACAGGGGGTCCTACAATGAGCAGTTCTTC. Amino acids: CASRRNRGSYNEQFF. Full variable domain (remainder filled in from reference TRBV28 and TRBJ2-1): DVKVTQSSRYLVKRTGEKVFLECVQDMDHENMFWYRQDPGLGLRLIYFSYDVKMKEKGDIPEGYSVSREKKERFSLILESASTNQTSMYLCASRRNRGSYNEQFFGPGTRLTVL.

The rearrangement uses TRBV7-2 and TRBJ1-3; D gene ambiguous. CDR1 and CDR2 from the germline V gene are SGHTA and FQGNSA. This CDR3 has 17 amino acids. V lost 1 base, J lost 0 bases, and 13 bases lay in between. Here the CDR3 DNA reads TGTGCCAGCAGCTTAGGGTTTGAGTACTTCTCTGGAAACACCATATATTTT. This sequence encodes CASSLGFEYFSGNTIYF.

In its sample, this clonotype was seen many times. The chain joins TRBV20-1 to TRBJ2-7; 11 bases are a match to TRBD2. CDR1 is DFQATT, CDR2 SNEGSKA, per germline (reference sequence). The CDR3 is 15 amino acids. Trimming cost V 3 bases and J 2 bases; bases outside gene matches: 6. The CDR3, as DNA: TGCAGTGCTAGGGATAGCGGGAGGGCCGCCTACGAGCAGTACTTC. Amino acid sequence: CSARDSGRAAYEQYF.

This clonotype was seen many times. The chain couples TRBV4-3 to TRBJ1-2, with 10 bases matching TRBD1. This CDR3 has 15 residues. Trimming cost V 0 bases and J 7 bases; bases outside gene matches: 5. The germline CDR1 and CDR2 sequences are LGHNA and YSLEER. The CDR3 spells CASSQDRQGATGYTF. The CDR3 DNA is TGCGCCAGCAGCCAAGATAGACAGGGGGCGACTGGCTACACCTTC.

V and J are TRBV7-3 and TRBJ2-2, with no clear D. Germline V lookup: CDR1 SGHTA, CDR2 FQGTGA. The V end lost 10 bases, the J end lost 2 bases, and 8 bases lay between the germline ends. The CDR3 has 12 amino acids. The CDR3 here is CANRVNTGELFF. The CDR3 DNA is TGTGCCAACAGAGTTAACACCGGGGAGCTGTTTTTT.

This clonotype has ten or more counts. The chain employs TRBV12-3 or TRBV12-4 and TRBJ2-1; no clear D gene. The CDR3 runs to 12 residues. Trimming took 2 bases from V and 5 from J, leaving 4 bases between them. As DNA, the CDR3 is TGTGCCAGCAGTTTAAGCGACAATGAGCAGTTCTTC. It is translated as CASSLSDNEQFF.

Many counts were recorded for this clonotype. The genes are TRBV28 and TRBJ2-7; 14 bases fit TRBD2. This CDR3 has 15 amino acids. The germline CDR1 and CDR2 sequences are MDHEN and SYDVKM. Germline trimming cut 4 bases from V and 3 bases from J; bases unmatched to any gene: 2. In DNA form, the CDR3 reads TGTGCCAGCAGTTCCGGACTAGCGGGAGGCTACGAGCAGTACTTC. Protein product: CASSSGLAGGYEQYF.

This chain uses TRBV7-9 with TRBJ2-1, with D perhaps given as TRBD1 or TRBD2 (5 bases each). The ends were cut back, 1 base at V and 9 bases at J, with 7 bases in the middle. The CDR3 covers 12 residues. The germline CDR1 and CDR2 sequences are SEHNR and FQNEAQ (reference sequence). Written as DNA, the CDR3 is TGTGCCAGCAGCTTAGGGGGGTCTGAGCAGTTCTTC. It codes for CASSLGGSEQFF.

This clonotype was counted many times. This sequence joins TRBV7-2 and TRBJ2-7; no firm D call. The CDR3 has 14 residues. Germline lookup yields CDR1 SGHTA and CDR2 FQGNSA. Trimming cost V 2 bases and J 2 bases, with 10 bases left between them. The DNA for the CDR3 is TGTGCCAGCAGCTTACAGACTGGGACCTACGAGCAGTACTTC. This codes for CASSLQTGTYEQYF.

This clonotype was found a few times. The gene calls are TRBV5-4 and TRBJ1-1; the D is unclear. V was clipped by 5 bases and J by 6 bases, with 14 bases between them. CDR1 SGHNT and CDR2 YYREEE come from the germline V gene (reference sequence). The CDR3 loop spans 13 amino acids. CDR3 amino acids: CASSRQTGSEAFF. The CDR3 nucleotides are TGTGCCAGCAGTCGTCAGACTGGATCTGAAGCTTTCTTT.

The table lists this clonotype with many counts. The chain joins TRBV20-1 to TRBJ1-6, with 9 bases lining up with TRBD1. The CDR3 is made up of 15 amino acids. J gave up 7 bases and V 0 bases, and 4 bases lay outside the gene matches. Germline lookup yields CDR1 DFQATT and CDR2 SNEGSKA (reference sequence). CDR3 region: CSARDMGTGNSPLHF. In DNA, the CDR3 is TGCAGTGCTAGAGATATGGGGACAGGGAATTCACCCCTCCACTTT.

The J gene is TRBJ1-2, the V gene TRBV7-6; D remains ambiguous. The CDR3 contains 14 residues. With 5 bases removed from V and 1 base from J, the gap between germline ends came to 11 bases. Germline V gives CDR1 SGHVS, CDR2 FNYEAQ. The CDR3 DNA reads TGTGCCAGCAGCCCTTCCAGCCTTAACTATGGCTACACCTTC. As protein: CASSPSSLNYGYTF.

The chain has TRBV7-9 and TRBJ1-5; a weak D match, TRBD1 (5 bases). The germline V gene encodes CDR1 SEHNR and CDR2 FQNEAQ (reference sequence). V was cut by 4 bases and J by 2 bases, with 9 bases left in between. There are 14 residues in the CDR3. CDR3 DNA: TGTGCCAGCAGCTCGGGAGGGGGCAATCAGCCCCAGCATTTT. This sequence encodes CASSSGGGNQPQHF.

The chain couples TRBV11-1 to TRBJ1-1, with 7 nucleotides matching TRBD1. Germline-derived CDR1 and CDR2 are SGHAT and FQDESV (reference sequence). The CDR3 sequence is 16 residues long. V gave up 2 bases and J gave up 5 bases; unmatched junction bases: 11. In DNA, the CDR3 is TGTGCCAGCAGCTTATCGGCAGGGGGACGAGGGACTGAAGCTTTCTTT. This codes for CASSLSAGGRGTEAFF.

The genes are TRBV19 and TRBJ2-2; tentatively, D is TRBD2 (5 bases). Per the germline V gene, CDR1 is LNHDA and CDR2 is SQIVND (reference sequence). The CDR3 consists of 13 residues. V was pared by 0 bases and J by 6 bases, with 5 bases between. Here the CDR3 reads CASSIEGAGELFF. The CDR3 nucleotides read TGTGCCAGTAGTATAGAGGGAGCCGGGGAGCTGTTTTTT.

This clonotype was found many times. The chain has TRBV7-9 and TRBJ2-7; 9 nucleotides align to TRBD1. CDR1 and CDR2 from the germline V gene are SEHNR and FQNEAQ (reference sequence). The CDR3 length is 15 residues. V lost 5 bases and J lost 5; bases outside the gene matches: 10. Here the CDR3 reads CASSHPGQGFNEQYF. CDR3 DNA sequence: TGTGCCAGCAGCCATCCGGGACAGGGTTTCAACGAGCAGTACTTC.

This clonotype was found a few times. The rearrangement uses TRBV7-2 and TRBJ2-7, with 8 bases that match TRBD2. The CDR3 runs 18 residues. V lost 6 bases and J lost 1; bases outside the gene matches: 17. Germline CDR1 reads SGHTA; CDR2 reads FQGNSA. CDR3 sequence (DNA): TGTGCCAGCAGTCTAAGGTCCGTTAGGGCGGGAGGATCCTACGAGCAGTACTTC. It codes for CASSLRSVRAGGSYEQYF.

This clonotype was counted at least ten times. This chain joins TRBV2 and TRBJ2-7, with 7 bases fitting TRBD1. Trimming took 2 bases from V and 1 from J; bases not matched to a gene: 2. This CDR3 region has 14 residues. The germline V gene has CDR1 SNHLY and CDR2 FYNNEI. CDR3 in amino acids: CASSEQGESYEQYF. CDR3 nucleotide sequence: TGTGCCAGCAGTGAACAGGGGGAGTCCTACGAGCAGTACTTC.

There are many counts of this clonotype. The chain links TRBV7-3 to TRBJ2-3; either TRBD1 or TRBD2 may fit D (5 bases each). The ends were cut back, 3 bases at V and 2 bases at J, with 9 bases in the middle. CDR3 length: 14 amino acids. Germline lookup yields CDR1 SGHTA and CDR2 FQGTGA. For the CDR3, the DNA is TGTGCCAGCAGCTTTAGTGGGACCACAGATACGCAGTATTTT. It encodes CASSFSGTTDTQYF.

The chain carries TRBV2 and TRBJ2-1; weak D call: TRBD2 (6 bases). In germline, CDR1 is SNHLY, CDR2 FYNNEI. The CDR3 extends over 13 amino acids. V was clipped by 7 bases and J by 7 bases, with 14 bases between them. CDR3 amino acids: CASKGRPGNEQFF. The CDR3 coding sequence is TGTGCCAGCAAAGGGAGGCCAGGGAATGAGCAGTTCTTC. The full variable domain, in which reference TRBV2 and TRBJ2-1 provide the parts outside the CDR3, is EPEVTQTPSHQVTQMGQEVILRCVPISNHLYFYWYRQILGQKVEFLVSFYNNEISEKSEIFDDQFSVERPDGSNFTLKIRSTKLEDSAMYFCASKGRPGNEQFFGPGTRLTVL.